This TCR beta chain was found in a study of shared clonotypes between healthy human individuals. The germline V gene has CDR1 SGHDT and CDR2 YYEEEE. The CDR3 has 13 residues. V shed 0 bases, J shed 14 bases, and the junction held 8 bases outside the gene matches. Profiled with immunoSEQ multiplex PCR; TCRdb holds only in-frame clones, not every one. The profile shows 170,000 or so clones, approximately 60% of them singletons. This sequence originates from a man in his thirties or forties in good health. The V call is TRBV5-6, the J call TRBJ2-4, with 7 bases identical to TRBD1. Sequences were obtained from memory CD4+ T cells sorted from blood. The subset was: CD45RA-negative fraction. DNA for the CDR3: TGTGCCAGCAGCTTGGCCTCCGGGACAGCCAAGTACTTC. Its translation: CASSLASGTAKYF.